This T cell receptor (beta chain) was captured by sequencing in a study of T cells in Graves' hyperthyroidism and ophthalmopathy. Hyperthyroidism of Graves' type that showed no ophthalmopathy progression within 18 months was stable. Uncontrolled infection, other autoimmune disease, pregnancy or lactation excluded patients. Diagnoses used clinical symptoms, serum thyroxine and TRAb, thyroid ultrasound and orbital computed tomography. It was 8.5 to 10 ml of fresh peripheral blood that supplied the PBMCs. The investigators amplified TCR beta CDR3 regions from RNA transcripts. HTBI primers were the set used in a first-round RT-PCR of the TCR CDR3. TCRdb redid the calling of the multiplex PCR reads with MiXCR, one entry per CDR3 protein. Of 300,000 or so distinct CDR3 sequences in the sample, about 18% were seen once. The CDR3 contains 13 residues. Trimming cost V 10 bases and J 6 bases, with 15 bases left between them. Germline values: CDR1 WNHNN, CDR2 SYGVQD (reference sequence).

The gene calls are TRBV10-1 and TRBJ1-4, with D perhaps matching TRBD1 (5 bases). The sequence was obtained from a woman in her fifties or sixties with Graves' hyperthyroidism. The specimen was blood. CDR3: CANTPGTYEKLFF. The CDR3 region has the DNA TGCGCCAATACTCCCGGGACGTATGAAAAACTGTTTTTT.